These 24 T cell receptor beta chains came from one sample sequenced in a study of cytomegalovirus exposure and HLA in healthy donors (dated by TCRdb to the late 2010s). The library came from the immunoSEQ multiplex PCR assay. The multiplex PCR relied on a mix of 60 forward primers for TCR Vbeta segments and 13 reverse primers for TCR Jbeta segments. The source is immuneACCESS, and TCRdb retained only in-frame sequences with V and J called. Part of the clones is not carried over; for the studies checked, unresolved V genes explain less than half of this, and the remainder is unexplained. The sample table records fewer than 140,000 clones; over 70% of these occur just once. The ten largest clonotypes hold 2.8% of the sample. Source material: PBMCs. The receptor set was obtained from a female donor in good health and CMV-seronegative.

V is TRBV29-1 and J is TRBJ2-1, with TRBD2 identical over 13 bases. Germline assignment: CDR1 SQVTM and CDR2 ANQGSEA. This CDR3 region has 19 residues. The V gene end was trimmed by 4 bases and the J gene end by 0 bases; junction bases not matched to a gene: 12. The CDR3 DNA reads as TGCAGCGTTGTGGTCGGACTAGCGGGAGTCAAGAGCTCCTACAATGAGCAGTTCTTC. This translates into CSVVVGLAGVKSSYNEQFF.

The chain is built from TRBV6-5 and TRBJ2-7; no clear D gene. V lost 8 bases, J lost 6 bases, and 17 bases lay in between. The V gene's germline CDR1 is MNHEY and CDR2 SVGAGI. The CDR3 length is 13 residues. The CDR3 here is CASAPAASGEQYF. The CDR3 DNA reads TGTGCCAGCGCCCCAGCAGCTTCGGGCGAGCAGTACTTC.

The chain links TRBV10-3 to TRBJ2-1; 7 bases are a match to TRBD2. V dropped 8 bases and J dropped 4; count of bases not matched to a gene: 11. The V gene's germline CDR1 is ENHRY and CDR2 SYGVKD. The length of the CDR3 is 15 residues. The CDR3: CAIGTTPRGYNEQFF. In DNA form, the CDR3 reads TGTGCCATCGGGACTACCCCAAGAGGGTACAATGAGCAGTTCTTC.

The V call is TRBV13, the J call TRBJ1-3; TRBD1 agrees at 8 bases. Germline trimming cut 5 bases from V and 4 bases from J; bases unmatched to any gene: 7. In germline, CDR1 is PRHDT, CDR2 FYEKMQ (reference sequence). The CDR3 is 15 residues long. The CDR3 protein is CASSTDRGSGNTIYF. The DNA of the CDR3 is TGTGCCAGCAGCACAGACAGGGGTTCCGGAAACACCATATATTTT.

The chain is built from TRBV19 and TRBJ2-3; 7 bases are shared with TRBD2. This CDR3 comprises 15 residues. V lost 1 base and J lost 5; bases outside the gene matches: 6. CDR1 LNHDA and CDR2 SQIVND come from the germline V gene (reference sequence). The CDR3 loop reads CASSIGLAWEDTQYF. In DNA form, the CDR3 reads TGTGCCAGTAGTATAGGACTAGCCTGGGAAGATACGCAGTATTTT. The entire variable domain, with the rest obtained from reference TRBV19 and TRBJ2-3, is as follows: DGGITQSPKYLFRKEGQNVTLSCEQNLNHDAMYWYRQDPGQGLRLIYYSQIVNDFQKGDIAEGYSVSREKKESFPLTVTSAQKNPTAFYLCASSIGLAWEDTQYFGPGTRLTVL.

This clone was picked up many times. V and J are TRBV6-5 and TRBJ2-7, with 7 bases that match TRBD2. V lost 7 bases, J lost 6 bases, and 9 bases stayed unmatched. Germline V CDR1 and CDR2: MNHEY, SVGAGI. This CDR3 has 13 amino acids. DNA of the CDR3: TGTGCCAGCACCCGCCGGGGCGGGGGCGAGCAGTACTTC. Translation: CASTRRGGGEQYF.

This chain joins TRBV5-1 and TRBJ2-7; tentatively, D is TRBD1 (5 bases). Germline V gene data show CDR1 as SGHRS and CDR2 as YFSETQ. The CDR3 loop spans 14 amino acids. V was clipped by 5 bases and J by 2 bases, with 14 bases between them. Here the CDR3 DNA reads TGCGCCAGCAGGGAAACAGGTGCTACCTACGAGCAGTACTTC. Amino acids: CASRETGATYEQYF.

V usage is TRBV6-5 and J usage is TRBJ2-7, with a tentative D call TRBD2 (6 bases). The CDR3 is 13 amino acids. The germline V gene encodes CDR1 MNHEY and CDR2 SVGAGI. The V and J ends lost 6 bases and 4 bases respectively, with 13 bases between them. This chain's CDR3 is CASSRLDLYEQYF. In nucleotides, the CDR3 is TGTGCCAGCAGCCGACTAGACCTATACGAGCAGTACTTC.

The rearrangement uses TRBV7-6 and TRBJ1-1; unclear D gene. There are 13 residues in the CDR3. Germline loops: CDR1 SGHVS, CDR2 FNYEAQ. V dropped 1 base and J dropped 8 bases, with 11 bases sitting between them. CDR3 amino acids: CASSLDPTREAFF. DNA of the CDR3: TGTGCCAGCAGCTTAGATCCTACTAGAGAAGCTTTCTTT. Full variable domain (missing parts from reference TRBV7-6 and TRBJ1-1): GAGVSQSPRYKVTKRGQDVALRCDPISGHVSLYWYRQALGQGPEFLTYFNYEAQQDKSGLPNDRFSAERPEGSISTLTIQRTEQRDSAMYRCASSLDPTREAFFGQGTRLTVV.

CDR3 loop: CASSRQGGYTEAFF. DNA for the CDR3: TGTGCCAGCAGCCGACAGGGGGGGTACACTGAAGCTTTCTTT. The chain is built from TRBV28 and TRBJ1-1; 9 positions match TRBD1. V shed 6 bases, J shed 3 bases, and the junction held 5 bases outside the gene matches. CDR1 and CDR2 from the germline V gene are MDHEN and SYDVKM. This CDR3 has 14 amino acids.

This rearrangement joins TRBV25-1 to TRBJ2-7; no clear D. The CDR3 is 14 residues long. The V end lost 0 bases, the J end lost 2 bases, and 8 bases lay between the germline ends. The germline gives CDR1 MGHDK, CDR2 SYGVNS. The DNA of the CDR3 is TGTGCCAGCAGTGAATATGCAGGCCCCTACGAGCAGTACTTC. Its protein is CASSEYAGPYEQYF.

This clone was counted a single time. The chain is built from TRBV5-1 and TRBJ1-1; TRBD1 might be the D (6 bases). Trimming removed 3 bases from V and 1 base from J, with 16 bases in between. CDR1 SGHRS and CDR2 YFSETQ come from the germline V gene. The CDR3 contains 16 residues. CDR3 loop: CASSSRGGGGNTEAFF. CDR3 nucleotide sequence: TGCGCCAGCAGCTCCCGGGGCGGGGGCGGGAACACTGAAGCTTTCTTT. Variable domain in full (rest from reference TRBV5-1 and TRBJ1-1): KAGVTQTPRYLIKTRGQQVTLSCSPISGHRSVSWYQQTPGQGLQFLFEYFSETQRNKGNFPGRFSGRQFSNSRSEMNVSTLELGDSALYLCASSSRGGGGNTEAFFGQGTRLTVV.

The chain recombines TRBV19 with TRBJ1-2, with D unclear. The CDR3 sequence is 13 residues long. The V end was cut by 7 bases, the J end by 6 bases, with 15 bases between. From germline, CDR1 is LNHDA and CDR2 SQIVND (reference sequence). The CDR3, as DNA: TGTGCCAGTACTCCTGTCGGGTTCGATGGCTACACCTTC. Protein product: CASTPVGFDGYTF.

There are a few counts of this clone. The V call is TRBV19, the J call TRBJ1-2; possible D gene TRBD1, 5 bases. The V end was cut by 7 bases, the J end by 8 bases, with 14 bases between. The CDR3 has 12 residues. Germline lookup yields CDR1 LNHDA and CDR2 SQIVND (reference sequence). The CDR3 bases are TGTGCCAGTAATGCAGGGATGACAGGCTACACCTTC. This translates into CASNAGMTGYTF.

The chain joins TRBV30 to TRBJ1-5; 8 bases map to TRBD1. This CDR3 is built from 14 residues. The junction had 10 bases not matched to a gene; V was cut back by 2 bases and J by 10 bases. Germline lookup yields CDR1 GTSNPN and CDR2 SVGIG (reference sequence). The CDR3 DNA sequence: TGTGCCTGGAGTACGGACAGGGAGTCAAGTCCCCAGCATTTT. As protein: CAWSTDRESSPQHF.

With respect to this clone: The same CDR3 also results from other DNA sequences found in this sample. J is TRBJ2-7 and V is TRBV12-1; the table's D gene call, TRBD2, was not cross checked with the DNA. TRBV12-1 is reported as a pseudogene. The CDR3 spans 17 residues. The CDR3 loop reads CASSDPLADHGGYEQYF. CDR3 in DNA: TGTGCCAGCAGCGACCCTCTAGCGGATCATGGAGGATACGAGCAGTACTTC.

V is TRBV10-3 and J is TRBJ1-2, with D uncertain. The CDR3 runs to 13 residues. V was pared by 5 bases and J by 2 bases, with 9 bases between. Germline V lookup: CDR1 ENHRY, CDR2 SYGVKD. The CDR3 DNA reads TGTGCCATCAGTCGTAGTGCCAACTATGGCTACACCTTC. Translated, it gives CAISRSANYGYTF.

The chain carries TRBV5-1 and TRBJ2-1; 10 positions agree with TRBD2. J gave up 8 bases and V 0 bases, and 11 bases lay outside the gene matches. Germline loops: CDR1 SGHRS, CDR2 YFSETQ. The CDR3 totals 17 residues. The CDR3 loop reads CASSLVPLAGTSDEQFF. Here the CDR3 DNA reads TGCGCCAGCAGCTTGGTACCACTAGCGGGGACCTCTGATGAGCAGTTCTTC.

This chain joins TRBV6-5 and TRBJ1-2; D unclear. CDR3 length equals 13 residues. Looked up from germline, CDR1 is MNHEY and CDR2 is SVGAGI. V was pared by 5 bases and J by 4 bases, with 11 bases between. This CDR3 is CASSEVYSYGYTF. The CDR3 DNA is TGTGCCAGCAGTGAAGTGTACAGCTATGGCTACACCTTC.

This clone has just a few counts. The J gene is TRBJ1-3, the V gene TRBV30; D possibly corresponds to TRBD1 (5 bases). The CDR3 has 13 residues. Germline-derived CDR1 and CDR2 are GTSNPN and SVGIG (reference sequence). The ends were cut back, 2 bases at V and 4 bases at J, with 9 bases in the middle. As DNA, the CDR3 is TGTGCCTGGAGTAGGGGCGTCGGAAACACCATATATTTT. This encodes CAWSRGVGNTIYF.

The rearrangement joins TRBV29-1 to TRBJ2-7; a possible D gene is TRBD2 (6 bases). Trimming shortened V by 0 bases and J by 0 bases, and 12 bases separated the two germline ends. There are 15 residues in the CDR3. The germline CDR1 and CDR2 sequences are SQVTM and ANQGSEA. The CDR3 nucleotides are TGCAGCGTTGAAGATCAGGAGGGGAGCTCCTACGAGCAGTACTTC. Encoded protein: CSVEDQEGSSYEQYF.

V and J are TRBV4-1 and TRBJ1-2; 9 nucleotides agree with TRBD1. Germline V gene sequence: CDR1 MGHRA, CDR2 YSYEKL. This CDR3 has 13 residues. V dropped 2 bases and J dropped 8; count of bases not matched to a gene: 3. CDR3 sequence reads: CASSQTGGRGYTF. The CDR3 coding sequence is TGCGCCAGCAGCCAAACAGGGGGCAGGGGCTACACCTTC.

The table lists this clone with a count of one. The gene calls are TRBV28 and TRBJ1-5; D remains ambiguous. Germline V gives CDR1 MDHEN, CDR2 SYDVKM. The CDR3 length is 12 residues. V was shortened by 2 bases and J by 10 bases, with 9 bases between the two germline ends. In nucleotides, the CDR3 is TGTGCCAGCAGTTTAGCAACGGGACCCCAGCATTTT. Encoded protein: CASSLATGPQHF.

The chain links TRBV5-4 to TRBJ2-5, with 10 bases fitting TRBD1. Germline trimming cut 3 bases from V and 5 bases from J; bases unmatched to any gene: 10. Germline CDR1 reads SGHNT; CDR2 reads YYREEE (reference sequence). The CDR3 is 16 amino acids. CDR3 sequence reads: CASSSPDGTGEETQYF. The CDR3 coding sequence is TGTGCCAGCAGCTCACCGGACGGGACAGGGGAGGAGACCCAGTACTTC. Together with reference TRBV5-4 and TRBJ2-5, the CDR3 gives the full variable domain: ETGVTQSPTHLIKTRGQQVTLRCSSQSGHNTVSWYQQALGQGPQFIFQYYREEENGRGNFPPRFSGLQFPNYSSELNVNALELDDSALYLCASSSPDGTGEETQYFGPGTRLLVL.